The 20 T cell receptor beta chains presented below share a single source sample, sequenced in a study of cytomegalovirus exposure and HLA in healthy donors. With 60 Vbeta and 13 Jbeta primers, the PCR was carried out. Generated by immunoSEQ multiplex PCR, the TCRdb table keeps only in-frame clones and is missing some. The data contain approximately 200,000 clones, 84% of them singletons. The sequencing sample was made of PBMCs. The origin of the receptors is a boy aged 5-17 years in good health and CMV-seronegative.

The chain combines TRBV19 with TRBJ1-5; the D gene is possibly TRBD1 (5 bases). Trimming cost V 10 bases and J 5 bases, with 21 bases left between them. The CDR3 consists of 15 residues. Germline V lookup: CDR1 LNHDA, CDR2 SQIVND (reference sequence). The CDR3 is CATSLPAGQYQPQHF. Here the CDR3 DNA reads TGTGCCACCTCGTTACCAGCAGGGCAGTATCAGCCCCAGCATTTT. Based on the CDR3 plus reference TRBV19 and TRBJ1-5, the full variable domain is DGGITQSPKYLFRKEGQNVTLSCEQNLNHDAMYWYRQDPGQGLRLIYYSQIVNDFQKGDIAEGYSVSREKKESFPLTVTSAQKNPTAFYLCATSLPAGQYQPQHFGDGTRLSIL.

The rearrangement uses TRBV19 and TRBJ2-2; 12 bases align to TRBD2. The CDR3 is made up of 16 amino acids. Germline trimming cut 4 bases from V and 7 bases from J; bases unmatched to any gene: 7. CDR1 is LNHDA and CDR2 is SQIVND in the germline V gene (reference sequence). CDR3 loop: CASSTLLAGGFGELFF. CDR3 DNA: TGTGCCAGTAGTACACTACTAGCGGGGGGCTTCGGGGAGCTGTTTTTT.

The chain links TRBV11-2 to TRBJ2-3; 8 positions match TRBD1. V shed 3 bases and J 1 base; nucleotides not matched to a gene: 3. Germline V lookup: CDR1 SGHAT, CDR2 FQNNGV. The CDR3 length is 15 residues. CDR3 residues: CASSLGQARTDTQYF. The CDR3 nucleotides read TGTGCCAGCAGCTTGGGACAGGCTCGCACAGATACGCAGTATTTT.

V gene TRBV30 combines with J gene TRBJ2-1; possibly TRBD2 for D (7 bases). Trimming removed 5 bases at V and 4 bases at J, with 12 bases between. Germline V gene data show CDR1 as GTSNPN and CDR2 as SVGIG (reference sequence). This CDR3 region has 13 residues. The chain's CDR3 is CAWRGAGYNEQFF. CDR3 nucleotide sequence: TGTGCCTGGCGGGGGGCCGGATACAATGAGCAGTTCTTC.

The rearrangement uses TRBV5-4 and TRBJ2-3; 13 bases align to TRBD2. The J segment lost 5 bases and the V segment lost 3 bases, leaving 6 bases of the junction unmatched. CDR3 size: 16 residues. Per the germline V gene, CDR1 is SGHNT and CDR2 is YYREEE (reference sequence). CDR3 in amino acids: CASSWTSGREVDTQYF. In DNA, the CDR3 is TGTGCCAGCAGCTGGACTAGCGGGAGAGAGGTAGATACGCAGTATTTT. Combining the CDR3 with reference TRBV5-4 and TRBJ2-3 gives the whole variable domain ETGVTQSPTHLIKTRGQQVTLRCSSQSGHNTVSWYQQALGQGPQFIFQYYREEENGRGNFPPRFSGLQFPNYSSELNVNALELDDSALYLCASSWTSGREVDTQYFGPGTRLTVL.

The chain employs TRBV9 and TRBJ1-1; weak D call: TRBD1 (5 bases). V was trimmed by 0 bases and J by 5 bases, leaving 14 bases between them. Germline CDR1 is SGDLS and CDR2 is YYNGEE. The CDR3 sequence is 15 residues long. CDR3 DNA sequence: TGTGCCAGCAGCGTAGCTACGGGGGTCCAAACTGAAGCTTTCTTT. This gives the protein CASSVATGVQTEAFF.

This clone came up once. Its ends do not fully match the called genes, so a read error is possible. The chain recombines TRBV7-7 with TRBJ1-1; the match to TRBD1 covers 8 bases. Per the germline V gene, CDR1 is SSHAT and CDR2 is FNYEAQ (reference sequence). The CDR3 is made up of 14 amino acids. The CDR3, as DNA: TGTGCTAGCAGCACACAGGGGGAGAACACTGAAGCTTTCTTT. It encodes CASSTQGENTEAFF.

The chain is built from TRBV10-2 and TRBJ1-6; D possibly corresponds to TRBD1 (5 bases). Germline-derived CDR1 and CDR2 are WSHSY and SAAADI. V was pared by 1 base and J by 7 bases, with 14 bases between. This CDR3 is built from 16 residues. As DNA, the CDR3 is TGCGCCAGCAGTGAGTACAGGACCGTGGAGAATTCACCCCTCCACTTT. Translating gives CASSEYRTVENSPLHF.

This rearrangement joins TRBV6-5 to TRBJ1-6; a possible D gene is TRBD1 (5 bases). This CDR3 comprises 15 residues. The V gene lost 7 bases and the J gene lost 10 bases, with 20 bases spanning the gap. Germline assignment: CDR1 MNHEY and CDR2 SVGAGI. The CDR3 spells CASNTGSDPESPLHF. In nucleotides, the CDR3 is TGTGCCAGCAACACAGGATCGGACCCCGAATCACCCCTCCACTTT.

This clone was observed a few times. This chain links TRBV7-8 with TRBJ2-3; D is unresolved. This CDR3 is built from 14 residues. From germline, CDR1 is SGHVS and CDR2 FQNEAQ. V was shortened by 2 bases and J by 1 base, with 7 bases between the two germline ends. The CDR3 here is CASSLTTRTDTQYF. As DNA, the CDR3 is TGTGCCAGCAGCTTAACTACACGCACAGATACGCAGTATTTT.

The table lists this clone with a count of one. The chain carries TRBV6-4 and TRBJ2-3, with a tentative D call TRBD2 (6 bases). Trimming cost V 4 bases and J 10 bases, with 15 bases left between them. The CDR3 totals 13 residues. From germline, CDR1 is MRHNA and CDR2 SNTAGT. CDR3 amino acids: CASSGMVAGPQYF. CDR3 bases: TGTGCCAGCAGTGGCATGGTTGCGGGGCCGCAGTATTTT.

The J gene is TRBJ2-7, the V gene TRBV6-5, with D possibly being TRBD2 (7 bases). This CDR3 region has 15 residues. V was trimmed by 0 bases and J by 1 base, leaving 10 bases between them. Germline loops: CDR1 MNHEY, CDR2 SVGAGI. In DNA form, the CDR3 reads TGTGCCAGCAGTTACTCGGGGGGGCCGTCCTACGAGCAGTACTTC. As protein: CASSYSGGPSYEQYF.

As DNA, the CDR3 is TGTGCCAGCAGCTCCCAGCGGAAGAGCACAGATACGCAGTATTTT. Protein: CASSSQRKSTDTQYF. The chain combines TRBV7-9 with TRBJ2-3; tentative D call: TRBD2 (5 bases). The CDR3 contains 15 residues. In germline, CDR1 is SEHNR, CDR2 FQNEAQ (reference sequence). Trimming took off 4 bases at V and 0 bases at J, with 11 bases between the two ends.

The J gene is TRBJ2-1, the V gene TRBV6-6, with 9 nucleotides matching TRBD2. The V gene end was trimmed by 0 bases and the J gene end by 3 bases; junction bases not matched to a gene: 3. Per the germline V gene, CDR1 is MNHNY and CDR2 is SVGAGI (reference sequence). The CDR3 is made up of 16 amino acids. CDR3 sequence (DNA): TGTGCCAGCAGTTACTCGACTAGCGGAGGCTACAATGAGCAGTTCTTC. Its protein product is CASSYSTSGGYNEQFF.

The V call is TRBV29-1, the J call TRBJ2-7; possibly TRBD1 for D (5 bases). This CDR3 is 13 amino acids long. Trimming shortened V by 6 bases and J by 6 bases, and 18 bases separated the two germline ends. Germline CDR1 and CDR2: SQVTM and ANQGSEA. This CDR3 reads CSVQASSLSEQYF. For the CDR3, the DNA is TGCAGCGTACAGGCTTCTTCCCTTAGCGAGCAGTACTTC.

The CDR3 DNA sequence: TGCGCCAGCAGCCGCGGGGGGGGACAGGGGGGGAACAATGAGCAGTTCTTC. Its translation: CASSRGGGQGGNNEQFF. This chain connects TRBV5-1 to TRBJ2-1, with 11 bases matching TRBD1. With 4 bases clipped from V and 5 bases from J, the junction kept 11 bases outside the gene matches. Germline lookup yields CDR1 SGHRS and CDR2 YFSETQ. The CDR3 runs to 17 residues.

In regard to this clone: One end of the junction varies from germline; a read error may be responsible. V gene TRBV2 combines with J gene TRBJ2-5; TRBD2 agrees at 7 bases. The CDR3 is made up of 15 amino acids. CDR1 and CDR2 from the germline V gene are SNHLY and FYNNEI. Here the CDR3 reads CASNPELATQGTQYF. The CDR3 coding sequence is TGTGCCAGCAACCCGGAACTAGCGACGCAAGGGACCCAGTACTTC.

The gene calls are TRBV11-2 and TRBJ2-7; D might be TRBD2 (7 bases). V gave up 1 base and J gave up 0 bases, with 10 bases separating them. CDR3 length equals 15 residues. Germline assignment: CDR1 SGHAT and CDR2 FQNNGV. The CDR3 loop is CASSLAGGSSYEQYF. CDR3 nucleotide sequence: TGTGCCAGCAGCTTAGCGGGGGGCAGCTCCTACGAGCAGTACTTC.

The rearrangement uses TRBV6-1 and TRBJ2-4, with 10 bases aligning to TRBD2. This CDR3 is built from 14 residues. Germline CDR1 is MNHNS and CDR2 is SASEGT. Trimming cost V 8 bases and J 8 bases; bases outside gene matches: 9. CDR3 loop: CASVSGGPGDIQYF. As DNA, the CDR3 is TGTGCCAGCGTTAGCGGGGGGCCCGGAGACATTCAGTACTTC.

The chain couples TRBV25-1 to TRBJ1-2, with TRBD1 matching over 9 bases. Germline trimming cut 6 bases from V and 4 bases from J; bases unmatched to any gene: 3. Germline V gene sequence: CDR1 MGHDK, CDR2 SYGVNS. The CDR3 extends over 13 amino acids. CDR3 DNA sequence: TGTGCCAGCAGGGGGACAGGGAGCTATGGCTACACCTTC. As protein: CASRGTGSYGYTF.